The 12 T cell receptor beta chains below come from one sample, sequenced in a study of shared clonotypes between healthy human individuals. Data came from immunoSEQ multiplex PCR; TCRdb stores just in-frame clones and leaves some out. The sample records approximately 590,000 clones, nearly 97% being singletons. Naive CD8 isolation took CD45RO-negative cells positively selected for CCR7 and excluded terminally differentiated effector memory CD45RA+ cells. Sequenced: naive CD8+ T cells sorted from blood. These receptors came from a woman in her thirties in good health.

The rearrangement uses TRBV30 and TRBJ2-1; the D gene could be TRBD1 or TRBD2 (5 bases each). The V gene's germline CDR1 is GTSNPN and CDR2 SVGIG (reference sequence). The V end was cut by 8 bases, the J end by 7 bases, with 15 bases between. This CDR3 contains 12 residues. The CDR3 is CAGTHQGNEQFF. The CDR3 bases are TGTGCCGGGACCCACCAAGGTAATGAGCAGTTCTTC.

This chain links TRBV19 with TRBJ2-7, with D maybe TRBD1 (6 bases). Germline V gene sequence: CDR1 LNHDA, CDR2 SQIVND (reference sequence). Trimming shortened V by 5 bases and J by 5 bases, and 10 bases separated the two germline ends. CDR3 size: 12 residues. CDR3 in amino acids: CASSSQGNEQYF. The DNA of the CDR3 is TGTGCCAGTAGTTCGCAGGGGAACGAGCAGTACTTC.

V gene TRBV27 combines with J gene TRBJ2-7, with D uncertain. The V and J ends lost 6 bases and 0 bases respectively, with 12 bases between them. The CDR3 has 14 amino acids. Per germline, CDR1 MNHEY and CDR2 SMNVEV (reference sequence). This CDR3 reads CASSPDLSSYEQYF. The CDR3 DNA is TGTGCCAGCAGCCCCGACTTGAGCTCCTACGAGCAGTACTTC.

This sequence joins TRBV5-4 and TRBJ2-1; D might be TRBD1 (6 bases). Trimming stripped 4 bases from V and 3 bases from J, with 8 bases between. Germline V gene sequence: CDR1 SGHNT, CDR2 YYREEE (reference sequence). This CDR3 comprises 13 residues. The CDR3 bases are TGTGCCAGCAGCGAGGACAGCTACAATGAGCAGTTCTTC. Protein sequence: CASSEDSYNEQFF.

V and J are TRBV2 and TRBJ2-7; possible D gene TRBD1, 5 bases. Trimming took 9 bases from V and 4 from J, leaving 16 bases between them. This CDR3 is 13 amino acids long. CDR1 is SNHLY and CDR2 is FYNNEI in the germline V gene. The CDR3 DNA follows: TGTGCCAGTGGGGCCGGGTATGGATACGAGCAGTACTTC. This translates into CASGAGYGYEQYF.

The chain has TRBV25-1 and TRBJ2-5; TRBD2 matches at 13 bases. Gene TRBJ2-7 matches the end of the DNA better, so the J call may be wrong. This CDR3 has 15 amino acids. Germline assignment: CDR1 MGHDK and CDR2 SYGVNS. The CDR3 loop reads CASSAWTSGRYEQYF. CDR3 sequence (DNA): TGTGCCAGCAGCGCCTGGACTAGCGGGAGATACGAGCAGTACTTC.

The V and J genes are TRBV6-5 and TRBJ2-5, with 7 nucleotides matching TRBD1. The DNA end favors TRBJ2-7, so the J call may be wrong. From germline, CDR1 is MNHEY and CDR2 SVGAGI. The CDR3 covers 14 residues. The CDR3 nucleotides are TGTGCCAGCAGTTACGGGGACAGTTCCTACGAGCAGTACTTC. Translating it yields CASSYGDSSYEQYF.

CDR3 residues: CASSSGTVGTEAFF. The CDR3 region has the DNA TGTGCCAGCAGCTCGGGCACAGTTGGGACTGAAGCTTTCTTT. The genes are TRBV11-1 and TRBJ1-1; no clear D gene. Germline CDR1 and CDR2: SGHAT and FQDESV (reference sequence). CDR3 size: 14 residues. V dropped 4 bases and J dropped 5 bases, with 14 bases sitting between them.

This rearrangement joins TRBV27 to TRBJ2-5; 10 positions match TRBD1. CDR3 length equals 15 residues. Germline CDR1 MNHEY, CDR2 SMNVEV (reference sequence). V lost 5 bases and J lost 4; bases outside the gene matches: 7. Here the CDR3 DNA reads TGTGCCAGCAGTCTCCAGACAGGGGGCGGAGAGACCCAGTACTTC. Translated: CASSLQTGGGETQYF.

The chain combines TRBV28 with TRBJ2-7; D not certain. The length of the CDR3 is 15 residues. Deletions cut 5 bases from V and 2 bases from J, with 16 bases between. CDR1 is MDHEN, CDR2 SYDVKM, per germline. The CDR3 loop is CASSIIQAAAYEQYF. The CDR3 DNA follows: TGTGCCAGCAGTATTATTCAGGCGGCCGCCTACGAGCAGTACTTC.

The CDR3 here is CASSLGTANTGELFF. CDR3 in DNA: TGTGCCAGCAGCTTAGGGACCGCGAACACCGGGGAGCTGTTTTTT. The V call is TRBV7-9, the J call TRBJ2-2; D is unclear. CDR3 size: 15 residues. The germline V gene has CDR1 SEHNR and CDR2 FQNEAQ (reference sequence). The V end was cut by 1 base, the J end by 0 bases, with 6 bases between.

This CDR3 is CASSPDSPTLTGELFF. In nucleotides, the CDR3 is TGTGCCAGCAGCCCGGACTCACCAACACTCACCGGGGAGCTGTTTTTT. This chain connects TRBV27 to TRBJ2-2, with D tentatively TRBD2 (5 bases). The ends were cut back, 6 bases at V and 4 bases at J, with 18 bases in the middle. CDR1 MNHEY and CDR2 SMNVEV come from the germline V gene (reference sequence). The CDR3 covers 16 residues.